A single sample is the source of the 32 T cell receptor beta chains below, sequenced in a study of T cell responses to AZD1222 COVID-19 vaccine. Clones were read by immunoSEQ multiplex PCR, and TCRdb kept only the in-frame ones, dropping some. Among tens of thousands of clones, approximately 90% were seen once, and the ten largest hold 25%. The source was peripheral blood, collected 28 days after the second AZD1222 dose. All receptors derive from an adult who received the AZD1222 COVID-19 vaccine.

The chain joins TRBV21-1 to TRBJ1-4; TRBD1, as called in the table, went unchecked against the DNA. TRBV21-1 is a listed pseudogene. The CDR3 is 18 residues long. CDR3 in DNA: TGTGCCAGCAGCAGAACCAGGGGCCCCGTTGCAACTAATGAAAAACTGTTTTTT. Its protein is CASSRTRGPVATNEKLFF.

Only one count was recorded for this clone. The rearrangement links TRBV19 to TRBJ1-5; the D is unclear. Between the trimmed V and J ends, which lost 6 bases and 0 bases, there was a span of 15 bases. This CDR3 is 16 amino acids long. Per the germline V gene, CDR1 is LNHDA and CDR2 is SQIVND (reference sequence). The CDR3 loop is CASSLAGVNSNQPQHF. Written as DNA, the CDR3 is TGTGCCAGTAGCTTGGCCGGTGTCAATAGCAATCAGCCCCAGCATTTT.

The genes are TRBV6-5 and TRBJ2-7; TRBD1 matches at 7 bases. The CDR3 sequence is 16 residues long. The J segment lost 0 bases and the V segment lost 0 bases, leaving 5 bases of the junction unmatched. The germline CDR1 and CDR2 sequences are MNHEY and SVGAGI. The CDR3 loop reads CASSYSGQVGSYEQYF. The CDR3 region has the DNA TGTGCCAGCAGTTACTCTGGACAGGTCGGCTCCTACGAGCAGTACTTC.

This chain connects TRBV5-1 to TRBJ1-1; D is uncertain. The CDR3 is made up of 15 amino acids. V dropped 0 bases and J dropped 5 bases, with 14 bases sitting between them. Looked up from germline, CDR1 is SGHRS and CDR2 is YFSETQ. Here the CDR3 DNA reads TGCGCCAGCAGCTTGGTTGCGGGCGTAGGAACTGAAGCTTTCTTT. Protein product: CASSLVAGVGTEAFF.

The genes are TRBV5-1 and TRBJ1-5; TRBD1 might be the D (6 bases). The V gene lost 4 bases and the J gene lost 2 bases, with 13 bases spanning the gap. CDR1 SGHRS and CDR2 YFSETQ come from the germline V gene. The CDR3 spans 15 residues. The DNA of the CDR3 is TGCGCCAGCAGCCTTCAGGGGTTCGGCAATCAGCCCCAGCATTTT. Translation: CASSLQGFGNQPQHF.

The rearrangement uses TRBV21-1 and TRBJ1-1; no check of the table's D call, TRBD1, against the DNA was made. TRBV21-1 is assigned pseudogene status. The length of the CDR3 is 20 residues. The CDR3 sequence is CASSKGAGQGARRGGAEAFF. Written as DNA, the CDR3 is TGTGCCAGCAGCAAAGGTGCCGGACAGGGGGCGCGGAGAGGAGGCGCTGAAGCTTTCTTT.

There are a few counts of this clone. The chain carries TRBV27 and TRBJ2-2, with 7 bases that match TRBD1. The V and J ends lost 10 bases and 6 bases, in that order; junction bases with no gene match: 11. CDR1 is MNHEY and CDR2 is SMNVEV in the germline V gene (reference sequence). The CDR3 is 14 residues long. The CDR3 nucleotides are TGTGCCACCAAAGGGGGCAGGATCGCCGGGGAGCTGTTTTTT. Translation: CATKGGRIAGELFF.

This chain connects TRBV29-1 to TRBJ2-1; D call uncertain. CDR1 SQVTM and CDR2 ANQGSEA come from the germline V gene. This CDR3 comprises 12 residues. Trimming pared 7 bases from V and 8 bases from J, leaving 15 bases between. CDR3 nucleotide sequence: TGCAGCGGTTCCCCATCAGGCGATGAGCAGTTCTTC. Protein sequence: CSGSPSGDEQFF.

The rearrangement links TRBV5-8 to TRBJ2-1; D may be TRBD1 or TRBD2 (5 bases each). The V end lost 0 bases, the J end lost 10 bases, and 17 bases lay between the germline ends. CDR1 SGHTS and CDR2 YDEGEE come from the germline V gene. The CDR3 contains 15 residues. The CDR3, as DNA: TGTGCCAGCAGCTTGGGGTGGGACGCTGGGGCCGAGCAGTTCTTC. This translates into CASSLGWDAGAEQFF.

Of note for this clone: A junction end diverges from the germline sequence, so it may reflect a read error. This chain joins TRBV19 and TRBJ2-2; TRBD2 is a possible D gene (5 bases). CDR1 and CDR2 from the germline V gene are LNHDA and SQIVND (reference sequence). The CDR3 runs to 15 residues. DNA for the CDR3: TGTGTCAGTCAACCGGGATGGGCGAACACCGGGGAGCTGTTTTTT. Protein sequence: CVSQPGWANTGELFF.

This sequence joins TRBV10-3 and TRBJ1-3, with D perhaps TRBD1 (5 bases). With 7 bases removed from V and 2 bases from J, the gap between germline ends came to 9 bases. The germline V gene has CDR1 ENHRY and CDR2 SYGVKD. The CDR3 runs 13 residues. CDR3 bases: TGTGCCATCACGGCGGGGGCTGGAAACACCATATATTTT. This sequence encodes CAITAGAGNTIYF.

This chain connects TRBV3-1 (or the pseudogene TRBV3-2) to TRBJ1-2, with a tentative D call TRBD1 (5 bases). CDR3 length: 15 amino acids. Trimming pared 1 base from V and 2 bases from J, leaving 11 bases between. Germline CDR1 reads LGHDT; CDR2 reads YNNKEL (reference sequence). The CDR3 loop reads CASSQGDRTNYGYTF. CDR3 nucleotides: TGTGCCAGCAGCCAAGGTGACAGAACAAACTATGGCTACACCTTC.

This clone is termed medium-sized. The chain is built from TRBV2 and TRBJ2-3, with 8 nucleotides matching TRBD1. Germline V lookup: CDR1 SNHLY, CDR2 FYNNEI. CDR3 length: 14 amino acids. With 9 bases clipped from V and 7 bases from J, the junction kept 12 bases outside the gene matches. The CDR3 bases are TGTGCCAGTTTGGGGACAGGCTTCGGGAATACGCAGTATTTT. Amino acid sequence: CASLGTGFGNTQYF.

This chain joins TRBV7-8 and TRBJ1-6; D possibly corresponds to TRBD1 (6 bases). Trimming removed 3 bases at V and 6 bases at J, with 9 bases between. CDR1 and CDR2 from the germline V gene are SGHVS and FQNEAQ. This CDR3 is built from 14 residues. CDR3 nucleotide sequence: TGTGCCAGCAGCTTTGGCAGGGGTAATTCACCCCTCCACTTT. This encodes CASSFGRGNSPLHF.

CDR3 sequence reads: CASTTGTYGYTF. The CDR3 DNA follows: TGTGCCAGCACGACAGGGACCTATGGCTACACCTTC. The rearrangement links TRBV6-5 to TRBJ1-2; TRBD1 matches at 7 bases. Looked up from germline, CDR1 is MNHEY and CDR2 is SVGAGI. The CDR3 has 12 residues. Trimming took 7 bases from V and 4 from J; bases not matched to a gene: 3.

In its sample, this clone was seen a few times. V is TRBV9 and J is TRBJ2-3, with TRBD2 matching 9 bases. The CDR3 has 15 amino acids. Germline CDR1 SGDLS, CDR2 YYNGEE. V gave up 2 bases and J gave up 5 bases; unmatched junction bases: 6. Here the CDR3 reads CASSVLAGKGDTQYF. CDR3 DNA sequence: TGTGCCAGCAGCGTCCTAGCGGGAAAAGGAGATACGCAGTATTTT.

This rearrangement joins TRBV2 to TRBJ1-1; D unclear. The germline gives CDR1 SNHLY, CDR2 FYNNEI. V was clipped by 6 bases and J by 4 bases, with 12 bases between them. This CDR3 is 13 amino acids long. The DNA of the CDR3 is TGTGCCAGCAGCGCTGGACTGGCCACTGAAGCTTTCTTT. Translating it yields CASSAGLATEAFF. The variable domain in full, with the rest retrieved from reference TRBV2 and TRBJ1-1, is EPEVTQTPSHQVTQMGQEVILRCVPISNHLYFYWYRQILGQKVEFLVSFYNNEISEKSEIFDDQFSVERPDGSNFTLKIRSTKLEDSAMYFCASSAGLATEAFFGQGTRLTVV.

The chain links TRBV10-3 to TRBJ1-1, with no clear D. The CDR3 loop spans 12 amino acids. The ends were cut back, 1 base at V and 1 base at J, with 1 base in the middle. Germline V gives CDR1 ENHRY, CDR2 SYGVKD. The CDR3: CAISEWNTEAFF. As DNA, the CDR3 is TGTGCCATCAGTGAGTGGAACACTGAAGCTTTCTTT.

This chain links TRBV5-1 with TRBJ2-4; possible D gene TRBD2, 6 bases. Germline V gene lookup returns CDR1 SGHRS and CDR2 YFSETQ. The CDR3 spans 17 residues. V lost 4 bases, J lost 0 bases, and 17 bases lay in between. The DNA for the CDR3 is TGCGCCAGCAGCCCCCGGAGCCAGGGACTAGCCAAAAACATTCAGTACTTC. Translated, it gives CASSPRSQGLAKNIQYF.

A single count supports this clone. The CDR3, as DNA: TGTGCCAGCAGCATAACAGGAAGCGCGAACACCGGGGAGCTGTTTTTT. Amino acid sequence: CASSITGSANTGELFF. The chain combines TRBV7-2 with TRBJ2-2; D is possibly TRBD1 (5 bases). The V gene's germline CDR1 is SGHTA and CDR2 FQGNSA. Between the trimmed V and J ends, which lost 5 bases and 0 bases, there was a span of 13 bases. The CDR3 has 16 amino acids.

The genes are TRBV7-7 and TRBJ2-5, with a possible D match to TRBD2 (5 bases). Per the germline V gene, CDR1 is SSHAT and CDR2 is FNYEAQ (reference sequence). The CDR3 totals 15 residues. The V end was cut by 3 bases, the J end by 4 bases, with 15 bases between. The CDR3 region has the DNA TGTGCCAGCAGCTTGGTCGGGGAATTGTTAGAGACCCAGTACTTC. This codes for CASSLVGELLETQYF.

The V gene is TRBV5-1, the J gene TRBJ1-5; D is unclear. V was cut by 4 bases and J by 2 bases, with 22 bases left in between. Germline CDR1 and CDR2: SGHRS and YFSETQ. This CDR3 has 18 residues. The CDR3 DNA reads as TGCGCCAGCAGCCTCCGAGGTCTGAGTGCCGGCGGCAATCAGCCCCAGCATTTT. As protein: CASSLRGLSAGGNQPQHF.

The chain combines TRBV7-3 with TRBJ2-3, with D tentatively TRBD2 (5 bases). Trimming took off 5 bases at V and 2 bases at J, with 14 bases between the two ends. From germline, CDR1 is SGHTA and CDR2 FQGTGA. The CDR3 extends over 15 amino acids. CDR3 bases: TGTGCCAGCAGCCCCCTGCCGGGGATCACAGATACGCAGTATTTT. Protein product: CASSPLPGITDTQYF.

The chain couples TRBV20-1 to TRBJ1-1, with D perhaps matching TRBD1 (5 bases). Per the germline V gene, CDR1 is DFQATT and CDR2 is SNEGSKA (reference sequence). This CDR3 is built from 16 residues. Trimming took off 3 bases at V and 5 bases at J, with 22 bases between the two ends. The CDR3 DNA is TGCAGTGCTAGTGTGCTTAGCGGGACCTCCGGGACTGAAGCTTTCTTT. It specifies CSASVLSGTSGTEAFF.

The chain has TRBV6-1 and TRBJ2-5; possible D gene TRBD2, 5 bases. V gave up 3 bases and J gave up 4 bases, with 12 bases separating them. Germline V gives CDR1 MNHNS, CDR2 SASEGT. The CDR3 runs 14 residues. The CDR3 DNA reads TGTGCCAGCAGTGACGCAGGCCGGGGAGAGACCCAGTACTTC. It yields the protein CASSDAGRGETQYF.

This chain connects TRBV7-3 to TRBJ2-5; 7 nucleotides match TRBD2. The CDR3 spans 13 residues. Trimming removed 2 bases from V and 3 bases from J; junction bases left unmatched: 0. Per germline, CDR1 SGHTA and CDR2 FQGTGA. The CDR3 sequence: CASSLLAEETQYF. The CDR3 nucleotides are TGTGCCAGCAGCTTACTAGCGGAAGAGACCCAGTACTTC.

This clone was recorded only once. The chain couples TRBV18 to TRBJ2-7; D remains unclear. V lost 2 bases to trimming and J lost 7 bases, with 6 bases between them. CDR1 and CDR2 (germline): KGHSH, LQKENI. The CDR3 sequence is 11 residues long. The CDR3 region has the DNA TGTGCCAGCTCACCAGGGGAAGAGCAGTACTTC. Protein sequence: CASSPGEEQYF.

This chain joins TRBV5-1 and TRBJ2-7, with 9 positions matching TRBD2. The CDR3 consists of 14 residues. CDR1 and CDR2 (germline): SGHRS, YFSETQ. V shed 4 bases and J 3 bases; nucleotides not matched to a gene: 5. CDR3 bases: TGCGCCAGCAGCGCCATGCGGGAGGGCTACGAGCAGTACTTC. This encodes CASSAMREGYEQYF.

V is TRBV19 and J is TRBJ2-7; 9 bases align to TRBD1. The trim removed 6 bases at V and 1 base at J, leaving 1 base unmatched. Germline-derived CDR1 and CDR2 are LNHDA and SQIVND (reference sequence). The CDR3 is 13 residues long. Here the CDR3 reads CASRGQGSYEQYF. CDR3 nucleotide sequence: TGTGCCAGTAGGGGACAGGGATCCTACGAGCAGTACTTC.

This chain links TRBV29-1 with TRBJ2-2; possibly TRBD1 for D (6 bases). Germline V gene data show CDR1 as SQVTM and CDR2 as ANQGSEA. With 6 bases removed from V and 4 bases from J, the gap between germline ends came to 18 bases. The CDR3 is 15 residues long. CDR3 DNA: TGCAGCGTCGGGACACCTATATCCCCCACCGGGGAGCTGTTTTTT. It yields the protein CSVGTPISPTGELFF.

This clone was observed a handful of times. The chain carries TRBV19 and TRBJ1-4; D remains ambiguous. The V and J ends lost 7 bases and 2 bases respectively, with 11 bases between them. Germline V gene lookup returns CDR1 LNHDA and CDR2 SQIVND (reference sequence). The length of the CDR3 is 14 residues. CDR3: CASTYRATNEKLFF. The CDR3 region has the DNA TGTGCCAGTACCTACCGAGCGACTAATGAAAAACTGTTTTTT.

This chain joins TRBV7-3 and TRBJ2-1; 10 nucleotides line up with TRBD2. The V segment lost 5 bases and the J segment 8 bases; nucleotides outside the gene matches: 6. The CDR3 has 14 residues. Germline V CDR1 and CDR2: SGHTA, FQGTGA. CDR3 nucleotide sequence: TGTGCCAGCAGCCCTGGGACTAGCGTCCATGAGCAGTTCTTC. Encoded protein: CASSPGTSVHEQFF.